This record covers a single TCR beta chain. Clones were sequenced by immunoSEQ multiplex PCR, and TCRdb holds only the in-frame ones, with some missing. Among 73,000 or so clones listed, roughly four fifths were seen once. The data derive from a study of OX40 agonist ivuxolimab in advanced cancers. This specimen consisted of CD4+ or CD8+ T cells sorted from blood, obtained in a trial of the OX40 agonist ivuxolimab. The sequence derives from an adult with an advanced solid tumor such as melanoma, head and neck, liver or kidney cancer.

The CDR3 sequence: CASSPPGQGAREQYF. The DNA of the CDR3 is TGCGCCAGCAGCCCCCCGGGACAGGGGGCGCGGGAGCAGTACTTC. V gene TRBV5-1 combines with J gene TRBJ2-7; TRBD1 matches at 12 bases. The germline gives CDR1 SGHRS, CDR2 YFSETQ. This CDR3 comprises 15 residues. After removal of 4 bases from V and 7 bases from J, the junction contained 9 bases not matched to a gene.